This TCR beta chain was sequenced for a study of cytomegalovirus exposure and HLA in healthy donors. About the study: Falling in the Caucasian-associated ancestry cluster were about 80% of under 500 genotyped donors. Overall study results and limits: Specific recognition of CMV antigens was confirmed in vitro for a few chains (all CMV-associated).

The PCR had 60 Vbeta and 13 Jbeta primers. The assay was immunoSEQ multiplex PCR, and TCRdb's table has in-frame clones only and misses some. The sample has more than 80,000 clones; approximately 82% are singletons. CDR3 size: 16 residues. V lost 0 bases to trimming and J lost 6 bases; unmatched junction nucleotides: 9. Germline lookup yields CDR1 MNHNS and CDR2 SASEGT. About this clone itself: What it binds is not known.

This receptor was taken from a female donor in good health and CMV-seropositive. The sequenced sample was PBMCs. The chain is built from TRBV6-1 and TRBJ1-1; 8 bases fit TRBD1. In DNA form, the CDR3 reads TGTGCCAGCAGTGAAGCGGAGGACAGGGTATGGTCTGAAGCTTTCTTT. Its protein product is CASSEAEDRVWSEAFF.